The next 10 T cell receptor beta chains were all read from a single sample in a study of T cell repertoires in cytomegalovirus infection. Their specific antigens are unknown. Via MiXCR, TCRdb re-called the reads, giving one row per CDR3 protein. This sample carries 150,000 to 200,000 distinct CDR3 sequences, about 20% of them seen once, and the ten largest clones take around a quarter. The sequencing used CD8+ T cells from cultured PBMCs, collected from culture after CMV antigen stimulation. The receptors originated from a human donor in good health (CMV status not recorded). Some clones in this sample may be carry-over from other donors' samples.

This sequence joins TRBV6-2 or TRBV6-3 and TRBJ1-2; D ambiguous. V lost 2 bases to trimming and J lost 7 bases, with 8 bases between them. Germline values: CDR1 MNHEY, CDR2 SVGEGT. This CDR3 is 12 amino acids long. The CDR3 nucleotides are TGTGCCAGCAGTTACAGTTGGTCTGGCTACACCTTC. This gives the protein CASSYSWSGYTF.

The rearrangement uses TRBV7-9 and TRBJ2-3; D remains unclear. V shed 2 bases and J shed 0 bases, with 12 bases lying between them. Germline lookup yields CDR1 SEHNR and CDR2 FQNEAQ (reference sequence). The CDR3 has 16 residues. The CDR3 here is CASSLRSQESTDTQYF. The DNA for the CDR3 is TGTGCCAGCAGCTTAAGATCCCAGGAGAGCACAGATACGCAGTATTTT.

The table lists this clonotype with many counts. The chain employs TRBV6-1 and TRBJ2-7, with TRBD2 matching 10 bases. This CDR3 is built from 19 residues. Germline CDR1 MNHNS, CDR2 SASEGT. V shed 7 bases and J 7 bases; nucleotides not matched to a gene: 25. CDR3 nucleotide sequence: TGTGCCAGCACTAGCCCTTATCGGGATGGGCTAGCGGGGGTGGAGGAGCAGTACTTC. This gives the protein CASTSPYRDGLAGVEEQYF.

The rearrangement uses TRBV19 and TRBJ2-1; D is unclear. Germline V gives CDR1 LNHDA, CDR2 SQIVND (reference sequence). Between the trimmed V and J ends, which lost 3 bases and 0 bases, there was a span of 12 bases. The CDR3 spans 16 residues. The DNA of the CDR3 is TGTGCCAGTAGTATCCAGTTTGGGCTCTCCTACAATGAGCAGTTCTTC. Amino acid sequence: CASSIQFGLSYNEQFF. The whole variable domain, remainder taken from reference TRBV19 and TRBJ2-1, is DGGITQSPKYLFRKEGQNVTLSCEQNLNHDAMYWYRQDPGQGLRLIYYSQIVNDFQKGDIAEGYSVSREKKESFPLTVTSAQKNPTAFYLCASSIQFGLSYNEQFFGPGTRLTVL.

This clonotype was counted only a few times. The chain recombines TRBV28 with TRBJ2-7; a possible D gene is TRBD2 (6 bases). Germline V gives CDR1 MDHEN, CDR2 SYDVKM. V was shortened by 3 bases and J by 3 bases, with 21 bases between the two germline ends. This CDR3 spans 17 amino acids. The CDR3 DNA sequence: TGTGCCAGCAGTTTCCGTCCCGGGGGAGGAGGACTCTACGAGCAGTACTTC. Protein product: CASSFRPGGGGLYEQYF.

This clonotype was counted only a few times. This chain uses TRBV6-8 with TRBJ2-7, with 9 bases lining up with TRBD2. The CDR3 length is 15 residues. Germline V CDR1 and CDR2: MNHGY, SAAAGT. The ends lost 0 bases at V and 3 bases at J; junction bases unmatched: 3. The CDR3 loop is CASSYSSGGHYEQYF. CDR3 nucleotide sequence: TGTGCCAGCAGTTACTCTAGCGGGGGACACTACGAGCAGTACTTC.

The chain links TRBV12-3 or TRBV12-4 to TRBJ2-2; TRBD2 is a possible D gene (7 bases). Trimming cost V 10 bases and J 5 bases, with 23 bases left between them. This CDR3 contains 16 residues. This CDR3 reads CATLPTGGTRTGELFF. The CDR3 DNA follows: TGTGCCACCCTTCCGACCGGGGGGACACGAACCGGGGAGCTGTTTTTT.

The CDR3: CASSLAWGANEQFF. The CDR3 nucleotides read TGTGCCAGCAGCTTAGCGTGGGGTGCCAATGAGCAGTTCTTC. This rearrangement joins TRBV7-6 to TRBJ2-1, with D hard to call. Germline-derived CDR1 and CDR2 are SGHVS and FNYEAQ. CDR3 size: 14 residues. Between the trimmed V and J ends, which lost 0 bases and 6 bases, there was a span of 9 bases.

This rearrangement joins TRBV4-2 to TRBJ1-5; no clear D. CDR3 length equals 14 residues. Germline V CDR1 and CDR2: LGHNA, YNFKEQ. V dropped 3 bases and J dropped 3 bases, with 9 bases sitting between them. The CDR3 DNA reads TGTGCCAGCAGCCATCGGGAGATCAATCAGCCCCAGCATTTT. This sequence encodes CASSHREINQPQHF.

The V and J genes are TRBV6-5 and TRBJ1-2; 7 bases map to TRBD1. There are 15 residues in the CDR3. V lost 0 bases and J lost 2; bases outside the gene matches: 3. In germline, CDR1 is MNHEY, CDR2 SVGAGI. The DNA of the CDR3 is TGTGCCAGCAGTTACTCAGGGACAGAGAACTATGGCTACACCTTC. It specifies CASSYSGTENYGYTF.